Each of the 23 T cell receptor beta chains below was sequenced from the same sample in a study of OX40 agonist ivuxolimab in advanced cancers. Profiling relied on immunoSEQ multiplex PCR, and the TCRdb table lists in-frame clones only, not all of them. Of fewer than 75,000 clones detected, around 88% appear once; the ten largest clones hold more than 0.55%. The starting material was CD4+ or CD8+ T cells sorted from blood, obtained in a trial of the OX40 agonist ivuxolimab. The receptors originated from an adult with an advanced solid tumor such as melanoma, head and neck, liver or kidney cancer.

In this sample, this clone turned up once. The rearrangement links TRBV7-2 to TRBJ2-1; a possible D gene is TRBD1 (6 bases). The CDR3 totals 13 residues. Germline V gives CDR1 SGHTA, CDR2 FQGNSA. Trimming left V 1 base short and J 8 bases short, with 9 bases between. CDR3 in DNA: TGTGCCAGCAGCTTAGGGGGGCTCGATGAGCAGTTCTTC. This sequence encodes CASSLGGLDEQFF.

The V and J genes are TRBV28 and TRBJ2-1; 9 bases agree with TRBD1. The CDR3 spans 16 residues. Germline-derived CDR1 and CDR2 are MDHEN and SYDVKM. The V segment lost 7 bases and the J segment 4 bases; nucleotides outside the gene matches: 11. CDR3 loop: CASTPTGGGSYNEQFF. The CDR3 DNA sequence: TGTGCCAGCACCCCGACAGGGGGTGGTTCATACAATGAGCAGTTCTTC.

This clone was detected once. The V gene is TRBV30, the J gene TRBJ2-2, with D unresolved. CDR1 is GTSNPN and CDR2 is SVGIG in the germline V gene (reference sequence). Trimming took off 5 bases at V and 3 bases at J, with 13 bases between the two ends. The CDR3 has 14 residues. The chain's CDR3 is CAWGRQAYTGELFF. As DNA, the CDR3 is TGTGCCTGGGGAAGACAAGCATACACCGGGGAGCTGTTTTTT.

Written as DNA, the CDR3 is TGTGCCAGCAGGGACACTAATGAAAAACTGTTTTTT. Its translation: CASRDTNEKLFF. The chain employs TRBV19 and TRBJ1-4; tentative D call: TRBD1 (5 bases). The length of the CDR3 is 12 residues. Germline CDR1 LNHDA, CDR2 SQIVND (reference sequence). The V and J ends lost 9 bases and 2 bases respectively, with 7 bases between them.

The chain employs TRBV27 and TRBJ2-7; 13 bases agree with TRBD2. V lost 6 bases to trimming and J lost 4 bases; unmatched junction nucleotides: 6. CDR1 is MNHEY, CDR2 SMNVEV, per germline (reference sequence). This CDR3 is 15 amino acids long. The CDR3 protein is CASRELAGGRYEQYF. The CDR3 DNA reads TGTGCCAGCAGGGAACTAGCGGGAGGGCGATACGAGCAGTACTTC.

This chain connects TRBV2 to TRBJ2-4, with 16 bases matching TRBD2. Losses at the gene ends were 6 bases for V and 2 bases for J; bases not matched to a gene: 4. In germline, CDR1 is SNHLY, CDR2 FYNNEI. The length of the CDR3 is 17 residues. CDR3 in DNA: TGTGCCAGCAGGGGGGGACTAGCGGGAGGGTCCAAAAACATTCAGTACTTC. It specifies CASRGGLAGGSKNIQYF. The full variable domain, in which reference TRBV2 and TRBJ2-4 provide the parts outside the CDR3, is EPEVTQTPSHQVTQMGQEVILRCVPISNHLYFYWYRQILGQKVEFLVSFYNNEISEKSEIFDDQFSVERPDGSNFTLKIRSTKLEDSAMYFCASRGGLAGGSKNIQYFGAGTRLSVL.

This chain joins TRBV7-3 and TRBJ2-1, with no clear D. The CDR3 is made up of 12 amino acids. From germline, CDR1 is SGHTA and CDR2 FQGTGA. Trimming stripped 2 bases from V and 8 bases from J, with 7 bases between. The CDR3 sequence: CASSLRSDEQFF. For the CDR3, the DNA is TGTGCCAGCAGCTTACGGTCAGATGAGCAGTTCTTC.

This clone appeared a single time. The genes are TRBV19 and TRBJ2-2; 9 bases match TRBD2. Germline V CDR1 and CDR2: LNHDA, SQIVND (reference sequence). V lost 1 base, J lost 9 bases, and 6 bases stayed unmatched. The CDR3 consists of 15 residues. CDR3 coding DNA: TGTGCCAGTAGTATAGGCGGGAGGGTTCTTAGGGAGCTGTTTTTT. Its protein product is CASSIGGRVLRELFF.

This rearrangement joins TRBV19 to TRBJ2-1; D is uncertain. Per germline, CDR1 LNHDA and CDR2 SQIVND (reference sequence). The CDR3 contains 16 residues. Deletions cut 3 bases from V and 0 bases from J, with 12 bases between. In DNA, the CDR3 is TGTGCCAGTAGTATCTTACTCCCGAGCTCCTACAATGAGCAGTTCTTC. Its protein is CASSILLPSSYNEQFF.

The chain recombines TRBV9 with TRBJ1-2; possible D gene TRBD1, 6 bases. Germline V CDR1 and CDR2: SGDLS, YYNGEE. Trimming removed 6 bases from V and 7 bases from J, with 16 bases in between. The CDR3 sequence is 13 residues long. The CDR3 protein is CASNLQGLGGYTF. CDR3 coding DNA: TGTGCCAGCAACCTACAGGGTTTGGGTGGCTACACCTTC.

J is TRBJ1-4 and V is TRBV2; 11 bases line up with TRBD1. The CDR3 loop spans 15 amino acids. The junction had 4 bases not matched to a gene; V was cut back by 2 bases and J by 8 bases. Germline CDR1 is SNHLY and CDR2 is FYNNEI. In DNA, the CDR3 is TGTGCCAGCAGTGAAAGGGGACAGGGGGGCGAAAAACTGTTTTTT. This encodes CASSERGQGGEKLFF. The whole variable domain, remainder taken from reference TRBV2 and TRBJ1-4, is EPEVTQTPSHQVTQMGQEVILRCVPISNHLYFYWYRQILGQKVEFLVSFYNNEISEKSEIFDDQFSVERPDGSNFTLKIRSTKLEDSAMYFCASSERGQGGEKLFFGSGTQLSVL.

V gene TRBV12-5 combines with J gene TRBJ2-1; TRBD1 is a possible D gene (6 bases). CDR1 and CDR2 from the germline V gene are LGHNT and FRNRAP. The CDR3 spans 17 residues. Trimming pared 2 bases from V and 7 bases from J, leaving 21 bases between. The CDR3 sequence: CASGLPGTGFFRNEQFF. As DNA, the CDR3 is TGTGCTAGTGGTTTGCCTGGTACAGGGTTTTTTAGGAATGAGCAGTTCTTC.

This clone was found a few times. The chain employs TRBV11-3 and TRBJ2-1; D ambiguous. V dropped 1 base and J dropped 0 bases, with 7 bases sitting between them. The CDR3 spans 15 residues. Looked up from germline, CDR1 is SGHNT and CDR2 is YENEEA. CDR3 DNA: TGTGCCAGCAGCTTAGGCAGCTACTCCTACAATGAGCAGTTCTTC. Amino acid sequence: CASSLGSYSYNEQFF.

The chain couples TRBV5-4 to TRBJ2-5; D might be TRBD2 (5 bases). The CDR3 is 14 amino acids. Trimming pared 0 bases from V and 0 bases from J, leaving 6 bases between. CDR1 and CDR2 from the germline V gene are SGHNT and YYREEE (reference sequence). CDR3 DNA: TGTGCCAGCAGCTTGGATAGCGACCAAGAGACCCAGTACTTC. This encodes CASSLDSDQETQYF. The full variable domain, its missing parts supplied by reference TRBV5-4 and TRBJ2-5, is ETGVTQSPTHLIKTRGQQVTLRCSSQSGHNTVSWYQQALGQGPQFIFQYYREEENGRGNFPPRFSGLQFPNYSSELNVNALELDDSALYLCASSLDSDQETQYFGPGTRLLVL.

The J gene is TRBJ1-2, the V gene TRBV10-1, with D possibly matching TRBD1 (5 bases). The ends were cut back, 0 bases at V and 5 bases at J, with 10 bases in the middle. Germline V gives CDR1 WNHNN, CDR2 SYGVQD (reference sequence). The CDR3 is 14 amino acids. As DNA, the CDR3 is TGCGCCAGCAGTGAGTCTGGGACCGATTATGGCTACACCTTC. It is translated as CASSESGTDYGYTF.

This chain links TRBV25-1 with TRBJ2-3; 7 positions match TRBD2. V gave up 4 bases and J gave up 5 bases; unmatched junction bases: 12. The germline CDR1 and CDR2 sequences are MGHDK and SYGVNS. This CDR3 has 16 residues. Here the CDR3 DNA reads TGTGCCAGCAGTGCCTATGGGGGTTTAGCGGGAGATACGCAGTATTTT. Amino acid sequence: CASSAYGGLAGDTQYF.

The chain carries TRBV5-4 and TRBJ2-1, with 11 nucleotides matching TRBD2. The CDR3 consists of 17 residues. Trimming cost V 4 bases and J 4 bases; bases outside gene matches: 10. Germline V gene data show CDR1 as SGHNT and CDR2 as YYREEE (reference sequence). This CDR3 is CASSIGLAGFAYNEQFF. CDR3 sequence (DNA): TGTGCCAGCAGCATAGGACTAGCGGGCTTCGCATACAATGAGCAGTTCTTC.

The chain has TRBV11-2 and TRBJ2-3; 7 bases match TRBD1. With 6 bases clipped from V and 6 bases from J, the junction kept 12 bases outside the gene matches. The CDR3 runs 15 residues. Germline V gene data show CDR1 as SGHAT and CDR2 as FQNNGV. CDR3 coding DNA: TGTGCCAGCAGAATTAGACAGGGCAGCTATGATACGCAGTATTTT. Protein product: CASRIRQGSYDTQYF. The full variable domain, completed using reference TRBV11-2 and TRBJ2-3, is EAGVAQSPRYKIIEKRQSVAFWCNPISGHATLYWYQQILGQGPKLLIQFQNNGVVDDSQLPKDRFSAERLKGVDSTLKIQPAKLEDSAVYLCASRIRQGSYDTQYFGPGTRLTVL.

The rearrangement links TRBV28 to TRBJ2-2; weak D call: TRBD2 (5 bases). V was shortened by 5 bases and J by 8 bases, with 24 bases between the two germline ends. The CDR3 covers 17 residues. Germline V gives CDR1 MDHEN, CDR2 SYDVKM. CDR3 in amino acids: CASSTPGGLGYMGELFF. The CDR3, as DNA: TGTGCCAGCAGTACTCCGGGCGGGCTCGGGTATATGGGGGAGCTGTTTTTT.

The chain couples TRBV5-4 to TRBJ1-1; 8 positions match TRBD1. Germline assignment: CDR1 SGHNT and CDR2 YYREEE (reference sequence). J lost 4 bases, V lost 4 bases, and 12 bases had no gene match. The CDR3 loop spans 16 amino acids. The CDR3, as DNA: TGTGCCAGCAGCCCAGGACAGGGACGGGGGGGCACTGAAGCTTTCTTT. This sequence encodes CASSPGQGRGGTEAFF.

This clone has a single count. The chain employs TRBV2 and TRBJ1-1, with D maybe TRBD1 (6 bases). Germline loops: CDR1 SNHLY, CDR2 FYNNEI. This CDR3 region has 12 residues. V was pared by 5 bases and J by 11 bases, with 15 bases between. CDR3 residues: CASSIGGGGAFF. The CDR3 coding sequence is TGTGCCAGCAGTATTGGGGGGGGCGGGGCTTTCTTT.

The rearrangement links TRBV6-6 to TRBJ2-7; D gene uncertain. V lost 7 bases, J lost 3 bases, and 16 bases lay in between. This CDR3 region has 14 residues. Germline V CDR1 and CDR2: MNHNY, SVGAGI (reference sequence). The CDR3 DNA reads as TGTGCCAGCAACCCGGGTCCGGGCGACTACGAGCAGTACTTC. It translates to CASNPGPGDYEQYF.

This rearrangement joins TRBV11-2 to TRBJ2-3; D is possibly TRBD2 (6 bases). This CDR3 comprises 15 residues. CDR1 SGHAT and CDR2 FQNNGV come from the germline V gene. V was clipped by 1 base and J by 2 bases, with 10 bases between them. The CDR3 DNA sequence: TGTGCCAGCAGCTTAGTCGGGAGCCCCACAGATACGCAGTATTTT. Translated: CASSLVGSPTDTQYF.